These T cell receptor beta chains were read from a single sample in a study of CD8+ T cells in alopecia areata. Assay used: immunoSEQ multiplex PCR; TCRdb lists only in-frame clones, some missing. Of 100,000 or so clones in the sample, about 61% were seen once. Specimen: CD8+ T cells sorted from blood, collected between weeks 55 and 65, from a patient treated with tofacitinib. Receptor source: a human donor with alopecia areata. Each CDR3 is given without its conserved first and last residue. Some rows mark clone size as missing; the rest say once, few, many or name a class of expanded clone.

CDR3 protein	J gene	V gene	clone size
SVPGTGVTEAF	TRBJ1-1	TRBV29-1	.
ASSLTRTAGSGNTIY	TRBJ1-3	TRBV9	.
ASSYGQGGQPQH	TRBJ1-5	TRBV6-5	.
ASSQGQAAYEQY	TRBJ2-7	TRBV6-6	few
AWSGGQGGVYEQY	TRBJ2-7	TRBV30	.
ASSLGVTSGATDTQY	TRBJ2-3	TRBV7-9	.
ASSVGTSSYNEQF	TRBJ2-1	TRBV9	few
ASPYSDSASGEQY	TRBJ2-7	TRBV6-5	.
ASSYSGWETQY	TRBJ2-5	TRBV6-6	many
ASSPRTGPTKTIQY	TRBJ2-4	TRBV18	.
ASSHRDRTYEQY	TRBJ2-7	TRBV5-1	few
ASSHSILYGGEAF	TRBJ1-1	TRBV4-2	.
ASSEGGDYEQY	TRBJ2-7	TRBV2	.
AWSVFAQGQMGIY	TRBJ1-3	TRBV30	.
ASSEAYEQY	TRBJ2-7	TRBV25-1	.
ASRGRDTQY	TRBJ2-3	TRBV6-5	.
ASSLVEDQPQH	TRBJ1-5	TRBV27	.
ASSSAGGQKDTQY	TRBJ2-3	TRBV27	.
ASSLTNEQF	TRBJ2-1	TRBV5-1	.
ASTRLAGANTGELF	TRBJ2-2	TRBV10-2	.
ASSPGRSNQPQH	TRBJ1-5	TRBV6-5	.
ASSPLASGATDTQY	TRBJ2-3	TRBV7-9	.